Below are 27 T cell receptor beta chains sequenced from a single sample in a study of T-cell reconstitution after alpha-beta-depleted transplantation in children. This sample's TCRbeta library carried unique molecular identifier barcodes. In TCRdb, the PCR reads were re-called with MiXCR into one record per CDR3 protein. Among more than 15,000 distinct CDR3 sequences, around 5.1% were seen once, and the ten largest hold 6.9%. The sequences come from PBMCs, collected before TCRalphabeta/CD19-depleted stem cell transplant. All receptors derive from a boy between 10 and 17 years old with acute lymphoblastic leukemia, due to receive a stem cell transplant.

The chain has TRBV4-3 and TRBJ1-5, with 8 nucleotides matching TRBD1. CDR1 and CDR2 from the germline V gene are LGHNA and YSLEER. CDR3 size: 17 residues. Trimming removed 9 bases from V and 2 bases from J; junction bases left unmatched: 15. Written as DNA, the CDR3 is TGCGCCAGTACGGGCCCCCCAGGGGGCTGCGGCAATCAGCCCCAGCATTTT. Its translation: CASTGPPGGCGNQPQHF.

In its sample, this clonotype is medium-sized. J is TRBJ2-7 and V is TRBV20-1, with unresolved D. V dropped 2 bases and J dropped 6 bases, with 11 bases sitting between them. Germline V CDR1 and CDR2: DFQATT, SNEGSKA (reference sequence). This CDR3 has 12 amino acids. The CDR3 coding sequence is TGCAGTGCTAGACCCAGGACGGGCGAGCAGTACTTC. It yields the protein CSARPRTGEQYF.

In its sample, this clonotype was seen many times. The chain links TRBV11-1 to TRBJ1-2; weak D call: TRBD1 (5 bases). Germline CDR1 and CDR2: SGHAT and FQDESV (reference sequence). With 3 bases removed from V and 3 bases from J, the gap between germline ends came to 23 bases. CDR3 length: 18 amino acids. This CDR3 reads CASSLGLDPGPPDYGYTF. CDR3 DNA sequence: TGTGCCAGCAGCTTGGGGCTGGACCCGGGACCCCCAGACTATGGCTACACCTTC.

This clonotype was detected many times. The V call is TRBV5-5, the J call TRBJ2-5, with a tentative D call TRBD1 (5 bases). The germline V and J ends were trimmed by 3 bases and 3 bases, with 18 bases remaining between them. This CDR3 comprises 16 residues. CDR1 is SGHKS, CDR2 YYEKEE, per germline (reference sequence). The DNA for the CDR3 is TGTGCCAGCAGCTGGGGCAGGAGATATTGGGAAGAGACCCAGTACTTC. Residues: CASSWGRRYWEETQYF.

This clonotype was counted many times. The chain joins TRBV7-9 to TRBJ2-2; D call uncertain. Germline V gene lookup returns CDR1 SEHNR and CDR2 FQNEAQ (reference sequence). The CDR3 length is 13 residues. Trimming took 0 bases from V and 4 from J, leaving 3 bases between them. CDR3 sequence: CASSLAITGELFF. The CDR3 coding sequence is TGTGCCAGCAGCTTAGCGATCACCGGGGAGCTGTTTTTT. The whole variable domain, remainder taken from reference TRBV7-9 and TRBJ2-2, is DTGVSQNPRHKITKRGQNVTFRCDPISEHNRLYWYRQTLGQGPEFLTYFQNEAQLEKSRLLSDRFSAERPKGSFSTLEIQRTEQGDSAMYLCASSLAITGELFFGEGSRLTVL.

Many counts were recorded for this clonotype. V gene TRBV11-2 combines with J gene TRBJ1-3; no definite D call. The germline V gene has CDR1 SGHAT and CDR2 FQNNGV. This CDR3 region has 13 residues. V lost 3 bases, J lost 8 bases, and 11 bases lay in between. The CDR3 loop is CASSLAREYTIYF. CDR3 in DNA: TGTGCCAGCAGCTTGGCCCGGGAATACACCATATATTTT.

The sample holds many counts of this clonotype. The chain couples TRBV28 to TRBJ1-2; 7 nucleotides line up with TRBD1. V was clipped by 10 bases and J by 8 bases; unmatched bases: 13. CDR3 length equals 13 residues. CDR1 is MDHEN and CDR2 is SYDVKM in the germline V gene. The CDR3 DNA reads TGTGCCATCCCCCTCAGGGGGTTCGGCGGCTACACCTTC. Its protein product is CAIPLRGFGGYTF.

This clonotype was seen many times. V and J are TRBV6-5 and TRBJ2-5; no clear D. The CDR3 has 15 amino acids. The germline V and J ends were trimmed by 4 bases and 4 bases, with 16 bases remaining between them. The germline V gene encodes CDR1 MNHEY and CDR2 SVGAGI. This CDR3 reads CASSSHRQPGETQYF. CDR3 sequence (DNA): TGTGCCAGCAGTTCCCACCGCCAACCCGGAGAGACCCAGTACTTC.

This clonotype was counted at least ten times. V gene TRBV9 combines with J gene TRBJ2-3; 9 positions agree with TRBD2. The germline CDR1 and CDR2 sequences are SGDLS and YYNGEE. V dropped 5 bases and J dropped 1; count of bases not matched to a gene: 2. This CDR3 region has 14 residues. The CDR3 protein is CASSRTSGTDTQYF. CDR3 nucleotides: TGTGCCAGCAGTCGGACTAGCGGCACAGATACGCAGTATTTT.

In its sample, this clonotype was seen many times. The V gene is TRBV2, the J gene TRBJ1-5; D is ambiguous. V dropped 6 bases and J dropped 1 base, with 13 bases sitting between them. The germline gives CDR1 SNHLY, CDR2 FYNNEI. CDR3 length: 15 residues. The CDR3 reads CASSEDLSSNQPQHF. The CDR3 DNA reads TGTGCCAGCAGCGAGGATCTGAGCAGCAATCAGCCCCAGCATTTT.

This clonotype was seen ten or more times. The CDR3 spells CASSSPRAPSGNTIYF. CDR3 in DNA: TGTGCCAGCAGTTCGCCCAGGGCCCCCTCTGGAAACACCATATATTTT. J is TRBJ1-3 and V is TRBV28; D possibly corresponds to TRBD1 (5 bases). This CDR3 spans 16 amino acids. CDR1 is MDHEN, CDR2 SYDVKM, per germline. V lost 4 bases, J lost 0 bases, and 13 bases lay in between.

This clonotype was counted many times. The chain uses TRBV6-5 and TRBJ1-2, with TRBD1 identical over 9 bases. Germline-derived CDR1 and CDR2 are MNHEY and SVGAGI. With 9 bases clipped from V and 6 bases from J, the junction kept 8 bases outside the gene matches. This CDR3 has 13 residues. The CDR3 here is CASWGTGFDGYTF. The CDR3 DNA reads as TGTGCCAGTTGGGGGACAGGGTTTGATGGCTACACCTTC.

This clonotype was picked up many times. The gene calls are TRBV5-1 and TRBJ2-5, with TRBD2 identical over 8 bases. The CDR3 loop spans 16 amino acids. The germline gives CDR1 SGHRS, CDR2 YFSETQ. The V and J ends lost 6 bases and 0 bases, in that order; junction bases with no gene match: 10. The CDR3 reads CASILGRGEYQETQYF. The DNA of the CDR3 is TGCGCCAGCATTCTAGGGCGGGGGGAGTACCAAGAGACCCAGTACTTC.

This clonotype was observed many times. The chain is built from TRBV2 and TRBJ2-2, with 8 bases aligning to TRBD1. The germline V gene has CDR1 SNHLY and CDR2 FYNNEI. CDR3 length: 15 residues. V shed 6 bases, J shed 6 bases, and the junction held 9 bases outside the gene matches. The CDR3 reads CASSPRTGKPGELFF. CDR3 in DNA: TGTGCCAGCAGCCCCCGGACAGGGAAGCCCGGGGAGCTGTTTTTT.

This clonotype was seen ten or more times. The chain combines TRBV20-1 with TRBJ2-2; 7 bases line up with TRBD1. Germline CDR1 reads DFQATT; CDR2 reads SNEGSKA (reference sequence). This CDR3 comprises 14 residues. Trimming at V came to 2 bases and at J to 3 bases, leaving 3 bases not matched to a gene. This CDR3 is CSARRQGYTGELFF. In nucleotides, the CDR3 is TGCAGTGCTAGAAGACAGGGTTACACCGGGGAGCTGTTTTTT.

This clonotype was recorded many times. This rearrangement joins TRBV14 to TRBJ2-1; maybe TRBD1 (6 bases). This CDR3 has 13 residues. V shed 4 bases and J shed 7 bases, with 11 bases lying between them. Germline loops: CDR1 SGHDN, CDR2 FVKESK. CDR3 residues: CASSRQVTNEQFF. In nucleotides, the CDR3 is TGTGCCAGCAGCCGACAGGTTACGAATGAGCAGTTCTTC. The full variable domain, rest sourced from reference TRBV14 and TRBJ2-1, is EAGVTQFPSHSVIEKGQTVTLRCDPISGHDNLYWYRRVMGKEIKFLLHFVKESKQDESGMPNNRFLAERTGGTYSTLKVQPAELEDSGVYFCASSRQVTNEQFFGPGTRLTVL.

This clonotype was observed a few times. The chain recombines TRBV19 with TRBJ2-2; 8 positions agree with TRBD1. Germline V lookup: CDR1 LNHDA, CDR2 SQIVND (reference sequence). The junction had 0 bases not matched to a gene; V was cut back by 5 bases and J by 4 bases. The CDR3 length is 13 residues. CDR3 in amino acids: CASSGTGTGELFF. Written as DNA, the CDR3 is TGTGCCAGTAGTGGGACAGGCACCGGGGAGCTGTTTTTT. The variable domain in full, with the rest retrieved from reference TRBV19 and TRBJ2-2, is DGGITQSPKYLFRKEGQNVTLSCEQNLNHDAMYWYRQDPGQGLRLIYYSQIVNDFQKGDIAEGYSVSREKKESFPLTVTSAQKNPTAFYLCASSGTGTGELFFGEGSRLTVL.

This clonotype was recorded many times. The chain recombines TRBV24-1 with TRBJ2-1; TRBD1 matches 12 bases. The V segment lost 6 bases and the J segment 8 bases; nucleotides outside the gene matches: 13. This CDR3 has 17 residues. CDR1 and CDR2 from the germline V gene are KGHDR and SFDVKD. CDR3 DNA: TGTGCCACCAGTCTCTCAACCCGGGACAGGGGGCCCTATGAGCAGTTCTTC. Protein: CATSLSTRDRGPYEQFF.

Ten or more counts support this clonotype. The chain employs TRBV19 and TRBJ1-1; no firm D call. The V gene lost 0 bases and the J gene lost 1 base, with 12 bases spanning the gap. This CDR3 contains 16 residues. Per germline, CDR1 LNHDA and CDR2 SQIVND (reference sequence). The CDR3 DNA follows: TGTGCCAGTAGTATAGATGTTGGGGATTCGAACACTGAAGCTTTCTTT. It specifies CASSIDVGDSNTEAFF. Full variable domain (rest looked up from reference TRBV19 and TRBJ1-1): DGGITQSPKYLFRKEGQNVTLSCEQNLNHDAMYWYRQDPGQGLRLIYYSQIVNDFQKGDIAEGYSVSREKKESFPLTVTSAQKNPTAFYLCASSIDVGDSNTEAFFGQGTRLTVV.

By frequency in the sample, this clonotype is medium-sized. CDR3 in amino acids: CASSRNLEGLTQYF. In nucleotides, the CDR3 is TGTGCCAGCAGCCGGAATTTGGAAGGGCTGACCCAGTACTTC. This chain connects TRBV7-6 to TRBJ2-5, with unresolved D. CDR1 SGHVS and CDR2 FNYEAQ come from the germline V gene. The CDR3 consists of 14 residues. V shed 5 bases and J shed 7 bases, with 17 bases lying between them.

This clonotype has ten or more counts. The chain couples TRBV28 to TRBJ2-7; TRBD1 matches 11 bases. The germline V gene has CDR1 MDHEN and CDR2 SYDVKM. The junction had 7 bases not matched to a gene; V was cut back by 6 bases and J by 3 bases. The CDR3 runs 15 residues. The CDR3 DNA reads TGTGCCAGCAGCCGCGGACAGGGGGCCAGCTACGAGCAGTACTTC. It encodes CASSRGQGASYEQYF.

This clonotype has ten or more counts. V usage is TRBV5-1 and J usage is TRBJ1-2; 7 nucleotides align to TRBD1. V gave up 4 bases and J gave up 4 bases; unmatched junction bases: 7. The CDR3 extends over 14 amino acids. From germline, CDR1 is SGHRS and CDR2 YFSETQ. CDR3 sequence reads: CASSPDREIYGYTF. The CDR3 DNA reads as TGCGCCAGCAGCCCCGACAGGGAAATCTATGGCTACACCTTC.

This clonotype has a count of ten or more. J is TRBJ1-5 and V is TRBV20-1; tentative D call: TRBD1 (5 bases). The V end lost 6 bases, the J end lost 3 bases, and 15 bases lay between the germline ends. Germline V gene data show CDR1 as DFQATT and CDR2 as SNEGSKA (reference sequence). The CDR3 extends over 14 amino acids. This CDR3 reads CSAPGGDHNQPQHF. The CDR3, as DNA: TGCAGTGCCCCGGGGGGGGACCACAATCAGCCCCAGCATTTT.

In this sample, this clonotype turned up many times. The V call is TRBV14, the J call TRBJ2-5; possible D gene TRBD2, 5 bases. Trimming took 1 base from V and 5 from J, leaving 11 bases between them. The CDR3 is 14 amino acids. Germline V CDR1 and CDR2: SGHDN, FVKESK. CDR3 protein: CASSQVRARETQYF. The CDR3 DNA reads as TGTGCCAGCAGCCAAGTGCGGGCGCGGGAGACCCAGTACTTC.

This clonotype was found many times. V gene TRBV28 combines with J gene TRBJ2-3, with TRBD1 matching 8 bases. V gave up 2 bases and J gave up 1 base; unmatched junction bases: 8. The CDR3 is 17 residues long. Germline V CDR1 and CDR2: MDHEN, SYDVKM. The CDR3 nucleotides are TGTGCCAGCAGTTTAGAGTTATGGGGACAGGGCACAGATACGCAGTATTTT. Amino acids: CASSLELWGQGTDTQYF.

This clonotype was detected ten times or more. The V call is TRBV18, the J call TRBJ2-2; D gene unclear. Germline V gives CDR1 KGHSH, CDR2 LQKENI. Trimming stripped 2 bases from V and 1 base from J, with 11 bases between. This CDR3 spans 16 amino acids. The CDR3 bases are TGTGCCAGCTCACCAAACCCCTCTAGGAACACCGGGGAGCTGTTTTTT. It yields the protein CASSPNPSRNTGELFF.

Many counts were recorded for this clonotype. The rearrangement joins TRBV7-2 to TRBJ1-6; 8 bases agree with TRBD1. The V and J ends lost 5 bases and 2 bases, in that order; junction bases with no gene match: 8. The CDR3 runs to 17 residues. Germline values: CDR1 SGHTA, CDR2 FQGNSA. CDR3 bases: TGTGCCAGCAGCACTCAGGGGGCGAGCGCCTATAATTCACCCCTCCACTTT. Translated, it gives CASSTQGASAYNSPLHF.